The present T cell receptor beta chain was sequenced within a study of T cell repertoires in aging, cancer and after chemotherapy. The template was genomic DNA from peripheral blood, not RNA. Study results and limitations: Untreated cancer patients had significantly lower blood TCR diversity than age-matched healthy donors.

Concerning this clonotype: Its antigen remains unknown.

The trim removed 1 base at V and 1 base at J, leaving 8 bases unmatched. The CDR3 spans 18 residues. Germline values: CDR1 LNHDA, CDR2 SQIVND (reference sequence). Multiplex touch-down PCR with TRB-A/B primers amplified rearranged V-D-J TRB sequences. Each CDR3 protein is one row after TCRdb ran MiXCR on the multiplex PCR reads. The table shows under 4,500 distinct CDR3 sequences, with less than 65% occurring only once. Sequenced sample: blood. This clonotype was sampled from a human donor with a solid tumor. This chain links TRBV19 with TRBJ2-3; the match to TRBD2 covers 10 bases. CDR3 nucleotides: TGTGCCAGTAGTATAGTAACTAGCGGGAAGGGGGGCACAGATACGCAGTATTTT. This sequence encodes CASSIVTSGKGGTDTQYF.